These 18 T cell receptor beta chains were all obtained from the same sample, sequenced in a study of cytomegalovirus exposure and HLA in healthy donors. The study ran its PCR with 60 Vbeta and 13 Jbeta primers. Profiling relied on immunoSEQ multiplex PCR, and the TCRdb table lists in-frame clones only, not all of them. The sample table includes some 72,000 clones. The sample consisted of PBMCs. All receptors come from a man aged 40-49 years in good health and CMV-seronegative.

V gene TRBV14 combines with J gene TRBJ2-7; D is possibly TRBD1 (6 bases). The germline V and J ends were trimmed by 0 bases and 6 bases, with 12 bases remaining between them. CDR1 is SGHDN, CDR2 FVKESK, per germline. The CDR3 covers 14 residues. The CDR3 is CASSQDNRVGEQYF. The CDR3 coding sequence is TGTGCCAGCAGCCAAGATAACAGGGTAGGCGAGCAGTACTTC.

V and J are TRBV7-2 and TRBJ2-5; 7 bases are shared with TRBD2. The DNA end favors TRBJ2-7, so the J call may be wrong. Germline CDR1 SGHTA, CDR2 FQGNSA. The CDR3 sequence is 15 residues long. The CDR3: CASSLHGDYSYEQYF. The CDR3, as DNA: TGTGCCAGCAGCTTGCATGGGGACTACTCCTACGAGCAGTACTTC.

CDR3 sequence: CAFTGNPQETQYF. The CDR3 DNA reads TGTGCCTTTACAGGGAACCCCCAAGAGACCCAGTACTTC. This chain uses TRBV5-4 with TRBJ2-5; possible D gene TRBD1, 6 bases. Germline V gene lookup returns CDR1 SGHNT and CDR2 YYREEE (reference sequence). V was shortened by 10 bases and J by 1 base, with 14 bases between the two germline ends. The CDR3 has 13 residues.

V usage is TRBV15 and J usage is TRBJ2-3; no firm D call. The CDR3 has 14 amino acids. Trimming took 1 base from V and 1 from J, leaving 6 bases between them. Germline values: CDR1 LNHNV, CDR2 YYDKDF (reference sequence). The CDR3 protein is CATSRAIGTDTQYF. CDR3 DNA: TGTGCCACCAGCAGAGCGATAGGCACAGATACGCAGTATTTT. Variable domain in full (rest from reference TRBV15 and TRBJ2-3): DAMVIQNPRYQVTQFGKPVTLSCSQTLNHNVMYWYQQKSSQAPKLLFHYYDKDFNNEADTPDNFQSRRPNTSFCFLDIRSPGLGDTAMYLCATSRAIGTDTQYFGPGTRLTVL.

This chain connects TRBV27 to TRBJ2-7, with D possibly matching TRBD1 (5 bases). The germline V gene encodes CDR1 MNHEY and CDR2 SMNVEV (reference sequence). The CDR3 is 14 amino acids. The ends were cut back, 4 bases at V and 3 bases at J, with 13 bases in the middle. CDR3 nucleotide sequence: TGTGCCAGCAGTTCGACAGTTCTGAGCTACGAGCAGTACTTC. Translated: CASSSTVLSYEQYF.

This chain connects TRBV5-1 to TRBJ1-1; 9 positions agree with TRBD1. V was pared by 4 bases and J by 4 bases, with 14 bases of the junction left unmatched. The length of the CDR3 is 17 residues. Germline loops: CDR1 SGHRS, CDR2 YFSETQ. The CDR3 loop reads CASSPGGAGTGRTEAFF. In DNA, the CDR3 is TGCGCCAGCAGCCCGGGAGGGGCTGGGACAGGGCGCACTGAAGCTTTCTTT.

In DNA form, the CDR3 reads TGTGCCACCACGGTGGCGGGAGAGCAGTACTTC. It codes for CATTVAGEQYF. The rearrangement links TRBV6-1 to TRBJ2-7; a weak D match, TRBD2 (6 bases). V shed 10 bases and J shed 7 bases, with 14 bases lying between them. Germline CDR1 MNHNS, CDR2 SASEGT. CDR3 length: 11 amino acids.

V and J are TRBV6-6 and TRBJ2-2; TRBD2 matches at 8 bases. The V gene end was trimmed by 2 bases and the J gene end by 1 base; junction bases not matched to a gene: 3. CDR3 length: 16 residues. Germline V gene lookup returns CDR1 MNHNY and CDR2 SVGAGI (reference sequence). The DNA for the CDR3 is TGTGCCAGCAGTTACCTTCTAGCGGGGAACACCGGGGAGCTGTTTTTT. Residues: CASSYLLAGNTGELFF.

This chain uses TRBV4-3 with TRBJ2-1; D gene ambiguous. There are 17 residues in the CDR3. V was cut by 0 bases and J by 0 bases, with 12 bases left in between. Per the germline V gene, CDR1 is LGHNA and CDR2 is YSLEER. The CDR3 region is CASSQELTRNSYNEQFF. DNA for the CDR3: TGCGCCAGCAGCCAAGAGTTAACAAGAAACTCCTACAATGAGCAGTTCTTC.

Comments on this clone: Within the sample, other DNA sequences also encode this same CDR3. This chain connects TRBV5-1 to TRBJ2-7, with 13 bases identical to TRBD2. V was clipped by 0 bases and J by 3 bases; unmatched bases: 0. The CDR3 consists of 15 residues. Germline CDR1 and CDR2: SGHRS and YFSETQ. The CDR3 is CASSLGTSGSYEQYF. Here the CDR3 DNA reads TGCGCCAGCAGCTTGGGGACTAGCGGGAGCTACGAGCAGTACTTC.

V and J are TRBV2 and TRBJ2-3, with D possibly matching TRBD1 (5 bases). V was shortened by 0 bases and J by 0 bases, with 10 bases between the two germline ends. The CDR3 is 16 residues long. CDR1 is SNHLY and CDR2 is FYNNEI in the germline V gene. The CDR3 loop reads CASSEAAGFSTDTQYF. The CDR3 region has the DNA TGTGCCAGCAGTGAAGCGGCAGGGTTCAGCACAGATACGCAGTATTTT. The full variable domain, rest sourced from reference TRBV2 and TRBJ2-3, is EPEVTQTPSHQVTQMGQEVILRCVPISNHLYFYWYRQILGQKVEFLVSFYNNEISEKSEIFDDQFSVERPDGSNFTLKIRSTKLEDSAMYFCASSEAAGFSTDTQYFGPGTRLTVL.

CDR3 in amino acids: CASSESNSAYEQYF. The CDR3 region has the DNA TGCGCCAGCAGTGAGTCGAATTCCGCCTACGAGCAGTACTTC. The chain couples TRBV10-1 to TRBJ2-5; D ambiguous. Gene TRBJ2-7 matches the end of the DNA better, so the J call may be wrong. This CDR3 has 14 residues. Germline CDR1 and CDR2: WNHNN and SYGVQD (reference sequence).

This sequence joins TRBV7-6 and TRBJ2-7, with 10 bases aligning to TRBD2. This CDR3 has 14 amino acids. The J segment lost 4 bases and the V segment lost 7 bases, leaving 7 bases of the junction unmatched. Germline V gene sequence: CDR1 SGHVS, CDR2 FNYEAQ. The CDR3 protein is CASTEATSGYEQYF. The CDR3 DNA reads TGTGCCAGCACCGAAGCGACTAGCGGGTACGAGCAGTACTTC. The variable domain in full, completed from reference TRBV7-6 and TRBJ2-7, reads GAGVSQSPRYKVTKRGQDVALRCDPISGHVSLYWYRQALGQGPEFLTYFNYEAQQDKSGLPNDRFSAERPEGSISTLTIQRTEQRDSAMYRCASTEATSGYEQYFGPGTRLTVT.

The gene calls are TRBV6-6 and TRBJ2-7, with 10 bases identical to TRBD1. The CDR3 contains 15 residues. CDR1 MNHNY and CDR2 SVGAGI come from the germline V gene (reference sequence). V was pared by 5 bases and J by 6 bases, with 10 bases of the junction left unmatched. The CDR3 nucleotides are TGTGCCAGCAGTCACACCGGGACAGGGGCTGGCGAGCAGTACTTC. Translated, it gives CASSHTGTGAGEQYF.

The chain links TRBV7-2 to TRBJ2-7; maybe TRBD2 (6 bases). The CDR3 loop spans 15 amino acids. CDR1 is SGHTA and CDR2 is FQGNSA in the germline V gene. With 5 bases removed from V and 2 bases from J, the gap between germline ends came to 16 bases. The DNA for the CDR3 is TGTGCCAGCAGCCTTCTTGTAGCGGACCCCTACGAGCAGTACTTC. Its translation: CASSLLVADPYEQYF.

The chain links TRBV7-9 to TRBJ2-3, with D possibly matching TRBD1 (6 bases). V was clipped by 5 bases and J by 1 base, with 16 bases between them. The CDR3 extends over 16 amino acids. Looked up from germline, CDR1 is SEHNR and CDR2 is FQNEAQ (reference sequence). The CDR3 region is CASSHRTVGGTDTQYF. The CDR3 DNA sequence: TGTGCCAGCAGCCACCGGACAGTCGGGGGCACAGATACGCAGTATTTT.

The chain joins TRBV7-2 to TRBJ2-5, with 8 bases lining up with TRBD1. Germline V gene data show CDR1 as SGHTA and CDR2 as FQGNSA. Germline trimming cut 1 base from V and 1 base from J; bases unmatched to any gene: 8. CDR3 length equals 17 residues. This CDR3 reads CASSLGQTGGSQETQYF. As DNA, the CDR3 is TGTGCCAGCAGCTTAGGCCAAACAGGGGGATCCCAAGAGACCCAGTACTTC.

The chain's CDR3 is CAISEWDRGTQPQHF. In nucleotides, the CDR3 is TGTGCCATCAGTGAGTGGGACAGGGGGACACAGCCCCAGCATTTT. The V call is TRBV10-3, the J call TRBJ1-5, with TRBD1 identical over 11 bases. Germline V CDR1 and CDR2: ENHRY, SYGVKD. With V trimmed by 1 base and J by 7 bases, 3 bases remained unmatched. The CDR3 loop spans 15 amino acids.